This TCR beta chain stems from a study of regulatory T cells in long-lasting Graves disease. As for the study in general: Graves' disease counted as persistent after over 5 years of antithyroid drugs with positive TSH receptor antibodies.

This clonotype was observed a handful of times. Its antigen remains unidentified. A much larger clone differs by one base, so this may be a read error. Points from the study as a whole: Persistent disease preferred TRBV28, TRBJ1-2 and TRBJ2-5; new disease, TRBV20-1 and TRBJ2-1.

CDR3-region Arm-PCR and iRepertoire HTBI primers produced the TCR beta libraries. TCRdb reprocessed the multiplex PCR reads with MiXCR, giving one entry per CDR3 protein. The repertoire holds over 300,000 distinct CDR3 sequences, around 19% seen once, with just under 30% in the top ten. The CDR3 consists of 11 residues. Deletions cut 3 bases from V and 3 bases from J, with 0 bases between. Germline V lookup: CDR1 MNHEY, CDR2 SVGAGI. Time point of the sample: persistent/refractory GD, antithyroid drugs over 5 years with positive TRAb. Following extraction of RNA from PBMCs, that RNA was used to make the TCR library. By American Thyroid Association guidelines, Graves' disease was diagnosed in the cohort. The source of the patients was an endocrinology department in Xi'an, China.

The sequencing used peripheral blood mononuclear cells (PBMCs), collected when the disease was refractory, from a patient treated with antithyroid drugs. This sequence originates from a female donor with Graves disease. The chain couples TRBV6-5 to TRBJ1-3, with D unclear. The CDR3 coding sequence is TGTGCCAGCAGTTATGGAAACACCATATATTTT. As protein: CASSYGNTIYF.